The 15 T cell receptor beta chains below all came from one sample that was sequenced in a study of a mutant IDH1 vaccine in newly diagnosed glioma. Sequenced by immunoSEQ multiplex PCR; TCRdb stores in-frame clones only, minus some. The sample lists about 25,000 clones, about 70% seen once, with 11% in the top ten. Time point given: week 11, during vaccination. One vaccine dose held 300 ug of mutant IDH1 20-mer peptide and came with topical imiquimod. Their antigens are not known. The specimen comprised peripheral blood mononuclear cells (PBMCs), sampled from a glioma patient whose treatment included an IDH1 peptide vaccine. Every receptor here comes from a man younger than 35 with glioma. Some clones in this sample may be carry-over from other donors' samples.

V gene TRBV19 combines with J gene TRBJ1-1; TRBD1 matches 8 bases. J was trimmed by 1 base and V by 7 bases; bases with no gene match: 14. The length of the CDR3 is 17 residues. Germline CDR1 is LNHDA and CDR2 is SQIVND (reference sequence). The CDR3 DNA is TGTGCCAGTAATCCCTGGGCACGACAGGGGACGAACACTGAAGCTTTCTTT. Protein sequence: CASNPWARQGTNTEAFF.

The V and J genes are TRBV5-6 and TRBJ2-7; D is unclear. Germline loops: CDR1 SGHDT, CDR2 YYEEEE. The V gene lost 2 bases and the J gene lost 2 bases, with 11 bases spanning the gap. The CDR3 contains 14 residues. CDR3 residues: CASSLFPTPYEQYF. The CDR3 DNA follows: TGTGCCAGCAGCTTATTCCCCACCCCCTACGAGCAGTACTTC.

The chain employs TRBV4-1 and TRBJ2-7, with D tentatively TRBD2 (5 bases). The CDR3 runs 14 residues. V was shortened by 0 bases and J by 1 base, with 7 bases between the two germline ends. Germline CDR1 reads MGHRA; CDR2 reads YSYEKL. CDR3 protein: CASSQDRGSYEQYF. The CDR3 DNA reads TGCGCCAGCAGCCAAGATCGGGGATCCTACGAGCAGTACTTC.

The V gene is TRBV30, the J gene TRBJ1-2; D is uncertain. The V and J ends lost 2 bases and 4 bases respectively, with 11 bases between them. CDR3 length equals 13 residues. CDR1 is GTSNPN, CDR2 SVGIG, per germline (reference sequence). The CDR3 loop reads CAWSKGTAYGYTF. In DNA form, the CDR3 reads TGTGCCTGGAGTAAAGGAACAGCCTATGGCTACACCTTC.

In its sample, this clone was seen a few times. The chain joins TRBV6-5 to TRBJ1-2; 7 nucleotides agree with TRBD1. J gave up 0 bases and V 5 bases, and 6 bases lay outside the gene matches. The CDR3 covers 15 residues. The V gene's germline CDR1 is MNHEY and CDR2 SVGAGI. The CDR3 here is CASSTTGTANYGYTF. As DNA, the CDR3 is TGTGCCAGCAGTACGACCGGGACAGCTAACTATGGCTACACCTTC.

This chain joins TRBV7-2 and TRBJ1-2, with TRBD1 identical over 7 bases. The V and J ends lost 3 bases and 8 bases, in that order; junction bases with no gene match: 12. The CDR3 totals 15 residues. The germline gives CDR1 SGHTA, CDR2 FQGNSA. The CDR3 DNA follows: TGTGCCAGCAGCTTGGTTACAGGGGATTTGGGCGGCTACACCTTC. Amino acids: CASSLVTGDLGGYTF.

The gene calls are TRBV10-3 and TRBJ1-2; no definite D call. The CDR3 contains 14 residues. Germline V gene data show CDR1 as ENHRY and CDR2 as SYGVKD. The V gene lost 6 bases and the J gene lost 5 bases, with 16 bases spanning the gap. As DNA, the CDR3 is TGTGCCATCAGCACAGTTCAATCTGTTTATGGCTACACCTTC. This translates into CAISTVQSVYGYTF.

Only one count was recorded for this clone. The J gene is TRBJ1-1, the V gene TRBV10-3, with a tentative D call TRBD1 (6 bases). The CDR3 sequence is 15 residues long. Germline V gene sequence: CDR1 ENHRY, CDR2 SYGVKD. V lost 2 bases, J lost 5 bases, and 15 bases lay in between. In nucleotides, the CDR3 is TGTGCCATCAGTGAGGACAGGCCCTCGAGGACTGAAGCTTTCTTT. This codes for CAISEDRPSRTEAFF.

This rearrangement joins TRBV5-1 to TRBJ1-2, with D unresolved. The germline V and J ends were trimmed by 3 bases and 8 bases, with 17 bases remaining between them. CDR3 length: 14 residues. The germline V gene has CDR1 SGHRS and CDR2 YFSETQ. CDR3 nucleotides: TGCGCCAGCAGCTCGGGAACCGGACGGACCGGCTACACCTTC. Translating it yields CASSSGTGRTGYTF.

The chain is built from TRBV9 and TRBJ1-1, with D perhaps TRBD1 (5 bases). Looked up from germline, CDR1 is SGDLS and CDR2 is YYNGEE. This CDR3 region has 13 residues. Deletions cut 7 bases from V and 4 bases from J, with 14 bases between. CDR3 DNA: TGTGCCAGCGGGACGGCAGGGATCACTGAAGCTTTCTTT. Protein: CASGTAGITEAFF.

This clone was seen a handful of times. The CDR3 protein is CSVEERGVYGYTF. CDR3 nucleotide sequence: TGCAGCGTTGAAGAAAGGGGGGTCTATGGCTACACCTTC. V is TRBV29-1 and J is TRBJ1-2; possible D gene TRBD1, 6 bases. Germline loops: CDR1 SQVTM, CDR2 ANQGSEA. There are 13 residues in the CDR3. V was cut by 0 bases and J by 4 bases, with 9 bases left in between.

The chain combines TRBV6-5 with TRBJ2-1; D remains unclear. The V end was cut by 7 bases, the J end by 0 bases, with 4 bases between. The CDR3 has 12 residues. Germline CDR1 MNHEY, CDR2 SVGAGI. CDR3 nucleotides: TGTGCCAGCACGGGCTCCTACAATGAGCAGTTCTTC. Translating it yields CASTGSYNEQFF.

This clone occurred a few times. The CDR3 nucleotides read TGTGCCAGCAGCCCGGGACTAGCGGAGGCCTACGAGCAGTACTTC. Translating it yields CASSPGLAEAYEQYF. The chain combines TRBV7-3 with TRBJ2-7; 11 nucleotides align to TRBD2. The CDR3 length is 15 residues. Germline values: CDR1 SGHTA, CDR2 FQGTGA. Trimming took 5 bases from V and 2 from J; bases not matched to a gene: 5.

This clone has more than one count but fewer than ten. This chain joins TRBV5-4 and TRBJ1-2; D possibly corresponds to TRBD1 (5 bases). The CDR3 is 13 residues long. Germline assignment: CDR1 SGHNT and CDR2 YYREEE (reference sequence). V gave up 0 bases and J gave up 5 bases, with 8 bases separating them. The CDR3 sequence: CASSLGAGYGYTF. Here the CDR3 DNA reads TGTGCCAGCAGCTTGGGGGCAGGGTATGGCTACACCTTC.

The V and J genes are TRBV10-3 and TRBJ2-7, with 12 positions matching TRBD1. V lost 4 bases, J lost 5 bases, and 9 bases stayed unmatched. Germline V gene sequence: CDR1 ENHRY, CDR2 SYGVKD. There are 16 residues in the CDR3. Here the CDR3 DNA reads TGTGCCATCAGTGCTGGTCCGGGACAGGGGGCGAACGAGCAGTACTTC. This gives the protein CAISAGPGQGANEQYF.